The sequence of this TCR beta chain was determined in a study of T cell responses to AZD1222 COVID-19 vaccine. Note on this clone: The antigen is undetermined.

Trimming pared 1 base from V and 3 bases from J, leaving 10 bases between. The CDR3 runs 14 residues. The germline gives CDR1 SGHNT, CDR2 YYREEE (reference sequence). The assay was immunoSEQ multiplex PCR, and TCRdb's table has in-frame clones only and misses some. The sample has roughly 160,000 clones; 90% are singletons. Overall study findings and caveats: Possibly, clonal diversity was underestimated; donors were largely white British and included more females. Vaccine-associated CD4 TCRs spanned spike, dominant at 160-218 and 743-854. Vaccination with two AZD1222 doses was followed by a rise in Spike-specific TCR breadth and depth.

The source is an adult in good health. V is TRBV5-4 and J is TRBJ1-2; D gene ambiguous. Source: peripheral blood, taken on day 0 of AZD1222 vaccination. This chain's CDR3 is CASSLPGEDYGYTF. CDR3 DNA: TGTGCCAGCAGCTTGCCCGGGGAGGACTATGGCTACACCTTC.